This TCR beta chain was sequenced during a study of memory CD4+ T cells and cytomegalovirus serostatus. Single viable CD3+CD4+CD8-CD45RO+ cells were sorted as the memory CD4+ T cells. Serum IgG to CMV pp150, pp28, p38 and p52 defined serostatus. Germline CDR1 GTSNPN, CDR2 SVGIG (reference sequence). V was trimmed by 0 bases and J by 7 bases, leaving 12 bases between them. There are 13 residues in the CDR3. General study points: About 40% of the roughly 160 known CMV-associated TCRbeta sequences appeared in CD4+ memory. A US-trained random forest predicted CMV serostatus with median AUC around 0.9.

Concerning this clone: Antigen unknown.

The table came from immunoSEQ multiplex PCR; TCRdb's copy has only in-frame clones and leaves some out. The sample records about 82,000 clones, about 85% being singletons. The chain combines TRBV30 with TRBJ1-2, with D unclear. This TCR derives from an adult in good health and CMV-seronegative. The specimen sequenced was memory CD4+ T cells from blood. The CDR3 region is CAWSVERETGYTF. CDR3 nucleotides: TGTGCCTGGAGTGTCGAGAGGGAGACTGGCTACACCTTC.